The entry below gives a single TCR beta chain sequence along with its context. Its cognate antigen is unknown. TCRdb keeps only in-frame clones here, not all; method: immunoSEQ multiplex PCR. The table shows some 2,100,000 clones, with roughly 95% occurring only once. The source of the sample is a study of shared clonotypes between healthy human individuals. The overall study: With ages of 18 to 49, the donors were a couple of women and a few men. General study findings and limits: Unshared clonotypes carried lower generation probabilities than those common to all four donors.

Trimming cost V 3 bases and J 5 bases, with 10 bases left between them. The CDR3 sequence is 13 residues long. In germline, CDR1 is MNHEY, CDR2 SMNVEV (reference sequence). The sequence was collected from a man aged 18 to 30 in good health. Sequencing was done on a sample of naive CD4+ T cells sorted from blood. The subset is: CD45RA+ positively selected. This chain joins TRBV27 and TRBJ2-5; D not resolved. Written as DNA, the CDR3 is TGTGCCAGCAGTTTTCGGTGGTCCGAGACCCAGTACTTC. It yields the protein CASSFRWSETQYF.